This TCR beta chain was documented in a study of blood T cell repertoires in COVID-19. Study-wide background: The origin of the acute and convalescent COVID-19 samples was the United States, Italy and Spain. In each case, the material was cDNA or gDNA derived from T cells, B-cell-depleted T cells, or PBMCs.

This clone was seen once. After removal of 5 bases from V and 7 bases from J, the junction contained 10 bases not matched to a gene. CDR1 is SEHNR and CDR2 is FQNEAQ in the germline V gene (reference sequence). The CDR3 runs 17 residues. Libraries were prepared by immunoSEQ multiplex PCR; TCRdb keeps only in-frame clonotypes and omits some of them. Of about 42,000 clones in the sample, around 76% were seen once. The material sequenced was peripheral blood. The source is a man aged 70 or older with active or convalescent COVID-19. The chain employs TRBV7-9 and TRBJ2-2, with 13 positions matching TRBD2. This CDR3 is CASSPLAGGRVNGELFF. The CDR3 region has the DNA TGTGCCAGCAGCCCACTAGCGGGGGGGCGTGTGAACGGGGAGCTGTTTTTT.